Listed below are T cell receptor beta chains from one sample, sequenced in a study of cytomegalovirus exposure and HLA in healthy donors. The repertoire was sequenced with immunoSEQ multiplex PCR; TCRdb's copy has only in-frame clones and lacks some. The sample has about 42,000 clones, and its top ten clones hold 1% to 1.5%. What was sequenced was PBMCs. These receptors all stem from a man aged 25-40 years in good health and CMV-seronegative. Each CDR3 is given with its conserved first and last residue. D genes are given only for firm matches.

d_gene	len	j_gene	v_gene	CDR3nt	CDR3aa
.	16	TRBJ1-6	TRBV6-6	TGTGCCAGCAGTTTACAGGGTAGGGCATATAATTCACCCCTCCACTTT	CASSLQGRAYNSPLHF
TRBD1	15	TRBJ2-5	TRBV2	TGTGCCAGCAGTGCGGACAGGATTAAGGCAGAGACCCAGTACTTC	CASSADRIKAETQYF
.	15	TRBJ2-7	TRBV27	TGTGCCAGCAGCACCGCCAGCGGAAGCTCCTACGAGCAGTACTTC	CASSTASGSSYEQYF
.	14	TRBJ1-5	TRBV7-9	TGTGCCAGCAGCTTAGTTGGGGAGGGTCAGCCCCAGCATTTT	CASSLVGEGQPQHF
TRBD1	14	TRBJ1-5	TRBV6-1	TGTGCCAGCAGTGAGGGGACAGGGAACGTGCCCCAGCATTTT	CASSEGTGNVPQHF
TRBD2	16	TRBJ2-7	TRBV4-3	TGCGCCAGCAGCCAGGCCGGACTAGCGGGAGGGTACGAGCAGTACTTC	CASSQAGLAGGYEQYF
.	16	TRBJ2-7	TRBV4-2	TGTGCCAGCAGCCAAGATTGGGGGGGACAGGCCTACGAGCAGTACTTC	CASSQDWGGQAYEQYF
TRBD1	15	TRBJ1-3	TRBV7-2	TGTGCCAGCAGCACCCGACAGGGACCGCTTGGCACCATATATTTT	CASSTRQGPLGTIYF
TRBD2	16	TRBJ2-1	TRBV4-1	TGCGCCAGCAGCCAAGATAGGACTAGCGGCTACAATGAGCAGTTCTTC	CASSQDRTSGYNEQFF
TRBD2	15	TRBJ2-7	TRBV5-1	TGCGCCAGCAGTGACGTGACTAGCGGGAGATACGAGCAGTACTTC	CASSDVTSGRYEQYF
TRBD2	17	TRBJ2-3	TRBV4-1	TGCGCCAGCAGCCAATTGGGACTAGCGGATATCACAGATACGCAGTATTTT	CASSQLGLADITDTQYF
.	13	TRBJ2-2	TRBV30	TGTGCCTCAGCGGAGGCGAACACCGGGGAGCTGTTTTTT	CASAEANTGELFF
TRBD2	15	TRBJ2-7	TRBV4-1	TGCGCCAGCAGCCAAGGGCTAGCGGAAGGGTACGAGCAGTACTTC	CASSQGLAEGYEQYF
.	15	TRBJ2-3	TRBV4-3	TGCGCCAGCAGCCAAGGAGCTGCGGGCACAGATACGCAGTATTTT	CASSQGAAGTDTQYF
TRBD2	15	TRBJ2-7	TRBV30	TGTGCCTGGAGGGGATCCGGGACTAGCTGGTACGAGCAGTACTTC	CAWRGSGTSWYEQYF
.	14	TRBJ2-7	TRBV7-9	TGTGCCAGCAGCCCAGACCGAAGCGCCTACGAGCAGTACTTC	CASSPDRSAYEQYF
.	13	TRBJ1-1	TRBV13	TGTGCCAGCAGCTCCGACAGTAACACTGAAGCTTTCTTT	CASSSDSNTEAFF
.	15	TRBJ2-5	TRBV12-5	TGTGCTAGTGGTGATATCAGGGTGATCGGGGGGACCCAGTACTTC	CASGDIRVIGGTQYF
TRBD1	18	TRBJ2-4	TRBV5-1	TGCGCCAGCAGCGCAGGCCCCTACAGGGGGCGAGCCAAAAACATTCAGTACTTC	CASSAGPYRGRAKNIQYF
.	14	TRBJ2-2	TRBV30	TGTGCCTCGGAAGTTGGGGGCGACACCGGGGAGCTGTTTTTT	CASEVGGDTGELFF
.	14	TRBJ1-1	TRBV9	TGTGCCAGCAGCGTAGTACAGTTAGTCGCTGAAGCTTTCTTT	CASSVVQLVAEAFF
TRBD2	15	TRBJ2-7	TRBV5-1	TGCGCCAGCAGCTTGGAGACTAGCGATTCCTACGAGCAGTACTTC	CASSLETSDSYEQYF
.	15	TRBJ1-6	TRBV6-1	TGTGCCAGCAGTCAGGGGTCGGCCTATAATTCACCCCTCCACTTT	CASSQGSAYNSPLHF
.	17	TRBJ1-3	TRBV7-9	TGTGCCAGCAGCCCCCCGGGGTCATACCCGGAGGGAAACACCATATATTTT	CASSPPGSYPEGNTIYF
TRBD2	11	TRBJ2-3	TRBV20-1	TGCAGTGTGGGAGGGAAAGATAAGCAGTATTTT	CSVGGKDKQYF
.	13	TRBJ1-6	TRBV9	TGTGCCAGCAGCGGCCAGGGATTCTCACCCCTCCACTTT	CASSGQGFSPLHF
TRBD1	14	TRBJ2-7	TRBV10-3	TGTGCCACCATATACGGGACAGGGGGGTACGAGCAGTACTTC	CATIYGTGGYEQYF
TRBD1	16	TRBJ2-3	TRBV5-1	TGCGCCAGCAGCTTGCCTCGGACAGGGGACACAGATACGCAGTATTTT	CASSLPRTGDTDTQYF